This T cell receptor beta chain was observed in a study of T cell responses to AZD1222 COVID-19 vaccine (dated by TCRdb to the early 2020s). Regarding the complete study: A total of about 240 trial participants underwent TCR sequencing, of whom about 210 received two doses of AZD1222 and 26 received two doses of the MenACWY control vaccine. Enrollment into the trials was organized by age into subgroups of 18-55, 56-69 and 70-plus years, and those subgroups contained roughly 150, 30 and 60 TCR-sequenced participants, respectively. Here is what the overall study found, with its caveats: The 56-69-year group was small, and its depth increase did not reach significance, likely because of low power. After two AZD1222 doses, both the breadth and the depth of spike-specific TCRs were significantly higher than at day 0 and than in MenACWY recipients. Most participants were white British and females outnumbered males, and the authors suggested that clonal diversity may have been underestimated. CD4 TCRs associated with the vaccine covered the entire spike protein, and the dominant responses were in regions 160-218 and 743-854. No day 14 peak-response samples were available, so repertoires were characterized only after the peak T cell response. Only 5 to 7 AZD1222 recipients were SARS-CoV-2 seropositive at baseline, limiting conclusions about previously exposed vaccinees. Nearly half of unique spike-specific TCRs reportedly recognized epitopes outside regions mutated in the B.1.351 and B.1.1.7 variants.

The sample's time point, from its label and the paper: baseline before first vaccination. The intended sense of this specimen's treatment or condition label: meningococcal conjugate vaccine given as trial control. Samples from vaccinated people were obtained from the UK trials COV001 and COV002, which included a single-blind randomized controlled phase 2/3 trial of AZD1222 (ChAdOx1 nCoV-19) in healthy adults. Trial participant PBMC samples were collected at day 0 and day 28 after the second dose for TCRbeta chain sequencing. Via the germline V gene (reference sequence), CDR1 is SGHAT and CDR2 FQDESV. Relative to germline, V is missing 6 bases and J is missing 4 bases, with 12 bases of the junction outside any gene match. The cysteine opens and the phenylalanine closes a CDR3 of 15 amino acids. The kept DNA is CDR3 alone, 45 bases in frame from the first base. The CDR3 regions of human TCRbeta chains were subjected to immunosequencing. The published analysis was carried out like this. TCRs in the repertoires were matched against a reference library of SARS-CoV-2-specific TCRs that had been generated with the MIRA antigen-specificity platform. Breadth was defined as the fraction of unique TCRs that were SARS-CoV-2-associated. Depth was defined as the fraction of total T cells that were SARS-CoV-2-associated. Using the MIRA data, each spike-specific TCR was assigned both to the spike region to which the TCR was reactive and to a CD4 or CD8 class. Log10-transformed breadth and depth values were compared by one-way ANOVA with Sidak's multiple comparisons tests. The table comes from immuneACCESS by way of TCRdb, which keeps in-frame sequences with V and J called. Part of the clones is missing from these tables; in studies checked, under half for an unresolved V gene and the rest for unknown reasons. V and J calls and clone size are copied from that table; D and trimming were computed from the DNA. The table for this sample lists 210,000 or so clones; about 93% of them were counted only once. The top ten hold roughly 1% of the sample.

Comments on this clone: No cognate antigen has been identified for it. No base qualities exist here, and no much larger clone lies one base off it.

Sample: peripheral blood, taken on day 0 of MenACWY control vaccination. The chain uses TRBV11-1 and TRBJ2-7; TRBD1 fits 7 bases in the junction. The sequence derives from an adult in good health. The nucleotide sequence reads as follows: TGTGCCAGCAGTTCTGACAGGGTCGTAATTTACGAGCAGTACTTC. It translates as CASSSDRVVIYEQYF.